This is a list of T cell receptor beta chains from one sample in a study of OX40 agonist ivuxolimab in advanced cancers. This table comes from immunoSEQ multiplex PCR, and its TCRdb copy is limited to in-frame clones, with some not included. Found here are tens of thousands of clones, more than 75% of them singletons; the top ten hold approximately 15%. Specimen: CD4+ or CD8+ T cells sorted from blood, collected in a trial of the OX40 agonist ivuxolimab. All receptors come from an adult with an advanced solid tumor such as melanoma, head and neck, liver or kidney cancer. Each CDR3 is given with its conserved first and last residue. Each record gives: J gene, V gene, CDR3 protein.

J gene: TRBJ1-5; V gene: TRBV7-6; CDR3 protein: CASSPPGDRDHNQPQHF
J gene: TRBJ1-1; V gene: TRBV29-1; CDR3 protein: CSVGSTRSTEAFF
J gene: TRBJ1-1; V gene: TRBV5-4; CDR3 protein: CASSSGQWNTEAFF
J gene: TRBJ1-1; V gene: TRBV5-6; CDR3 protein: CASSSYTRGTEAFF
J gene: TRBJ2-4; V gene: TRBV27; CDR3 protein: CASSYRFGNLAKNIQYF
J gene: TRBJ2-2; V gene: TRBV25-1; CDR3 protein: CASSVIGQTGELFF
J gene: TRBJ2-5; V gene: TRBV14; CDR3 protein: CASSGYLSETQYF
J gene: TRBJ2-3; V gene: TRBV7-8; CDR3 protein: CASSRLAGAGTDTQYF
J gene: TRBJ2-5; V gene: TRBV28; CDR3 protein: CASSFVGEETQYF
J gene: TRBJ2-2; V gene: TRBV6-4; CDR3 protein: CASSPGGPGGELFF
J gene: .; V gene: TRBV6-5; CDR3 protein: CASRPTGTEETQYF
J gene: TRBJ2-7; V gene: TRBV7-9; CDR3 protein: CASSPPGTAYEQYF
J gene: TRBJ2-7; V gene: TRBV29-1; CDR3 protein: CSVEIYERLGNEQYF
J gene: TRBJ1-2; V gene: TRBV25-1; CDR3 protein: CASQDGAYGYTF
J gene: TRBJ2-5; V gene: TRBV5-1; CDR3 protein: CASSPWTGVGETQYF
J gene: TRBJ2-5; V gene: TRBV6-1; CDR3 protein: CASSEGSGGETQYF
J gene: TRBJ2-3; V gene: TRBV9; CDR3 protein: CASSPSWVNTQYF
J gene: TRBJ1-4; V gene: TRBV5-1; CDR3 protein: CASSLNRGDEKLFF
J gene: TRBJ2-2; V gene: TRBV5-1; CDR3 protein: CASSRGLAGAQGGELFF
J gene: TRBJ1-4; V gene: TRBV10-3; CDR3 protein: CAISEVGQGNEKLFF
J gene: TRBJ2-5; V gene: TRBV5-1; CDR3 protein: CASSLFGIQETQYF
J gene: TRBJ2-1; V gene: TRBV2; CDR3 protein: CASATLAGVGNEQFF
J gene: TRBJ2-1; V gene: TRBV19; CDR3 protein: CASSTSWTSGREQFF
J gene: TRBJ2-1; V gene: TRBV14; CDR3 protein: CASSHRGINEQFF
J gene: TRBJ2-7; V gene: TRBV28; CDR3 protein: CASSLSWAPGLGEQYF
J gene: TRBJ1-1; V gene: TRBV5-1; CDR3 protein: CASSLAGDRAGAFF
J gene: TRBJ2-5; V gene: TRBV9; CDR3 protein: CASSAGTSGAQYF
J gene: TRBJ1-1; V gene: TRBV7-2; CDR3 protein: CASSPRDQGTEAFF
J gene: TRBJ1-4; V gene: TRBV28; CDR3 protein: CASQGDRENEKLFF
J gene: TRBJ2-7; V gene: TRBV5-1; CDR3 protein: CASSSGTDSSYEQYF
J gene: TRBJ2-7; V gene: TRBV7-9; CDR3 protein: CASSTSGRSSYEQYF
J gene: TRBJ2-4; V gene: TRBV10-1; CDR3 protein: CASSESGQGVDIQYF
J gene: TRBJ1-5; V gene: TRBV2; CDR3 protein: CASNGRRNNQPQHF
J gene: TRBJ1-1; V gene: TRBV11-1; CDR3 protein: CASRAGPSNTEAFF
J gene: TRBJ2-1; V gene: TRBV5-1; CDR3 protein: CASTPNTWSSYNEQFF
J gene: TRBJ2-2; V gene: TRBV4-2; CDR3 protein: CASSQDALAYTGELFF
J gene: TRBJ2-3; V gene: TRBV7-9; CDR3 protein: CASSLVAGETDTQYF
J gene: TRBJ2-2; V gene: TRBV28; CDR3 protein: CASSLPGHGSDGELFF
J gene: TRBJ1-2; V gene: TRBV11-2; CDR3 protein: CASLRTHGYTF
J gene: TRBJ2-7; V gene: TRBV7-9; CDR3 protein: CASSLDLGQGKNEQYF
J gene: TRBJ1-1; V gene: TRBV7-6; CDR3 protein: CASSLVVGAGTEAFF